This T cell receptor (beta chain) emerged from a study of T cells in Graves' hyperthyroidism and ophthalmopathy. Broader study findings: Also found in blood were most expanded thyroid clonotypes above 0.001.

Diagnoses were made from clinical symptoms, serum measures (thyroxine and TRAb), thyroid ultrasound and orbital computed tomography. This clonotype was observed a few times. Its antigen is still unknown. With 5 bases removed from V and 6 bases from J, the gap between germline ends came to 11 bases. CDR3 size: 13 residues. Germline CDR1 is MNHEY and CDR2 is SMNVEV (reference sequence). Regions amplified from RNA transcripts were the TCR beta CDR3 regions. In the first-round RT-PCR of the TCR CDR3, the HTBI primer set was used. TCRdb re-derived calls from the multiplex PCR reads in MiXCR, one entry per CDR3 protein. This sample has 370,000 or so distinct CDR3 sequences, with 20% to 25% found just once.

The source of this sequence is a man aged 50 to 59 with Graves' hyperthyroidism. The specimen sequenced was blood. The chain has TRBV27 and TRBJ1-5; tentatively, D is TRBD1 (6 bases). The CDR3: CASSHRVGQPQHF. CDR3 coding DNA: TGTGCCAGCAGTCACAGGGTGGGTCAGCCCCAGCATTTT.